These T cell receptor beta chains were read from a single sample in a study of blood T cell repertoires in COVID-19. Repertoires were generated with immunoSEQ multiplex PCR, while TCRdb's copy carries only in-frame clones and drops some. Of about 300,000 clones in the sample, around 84% were seen once. Sample: PBMCs or T cells enriched from blood (not recorded which). The source is a woman younger than 30 who had recovered from COVID-19. CDR3s include the opening cysteine and the closing phenylalanine or tryptophan. The order of the fields is J gene, clone size, D gene, V gene, CDR3 protein, CDR3 DNA. The D gene is left open where the match is weak. The listing skips clone size in some rows; elsewhere it reads once, few, many or a size class.

J: TRBJ1-1; size: NA; D: NA; V: TRBV5-4; CDR3: CASSLGQGDPMNTEAFF; DNA: TGTGCCAGCAGCTTGGGGCAGGGTGACCCCATGAACACTGAAGCTTTCTTT
J: TRBJ1-1; size: NA; D: NA; V: TRBV10-3; CDR3: CAITGSGTEAFF; DNA: TGTGCCATCACAGGGTCAGGCACTGAAGCTTTCTTT
J: TRBJ2-1; size: NA; D: TRBD2; V: TRBV28; CDR3: CASRAGGQVSYNEQFF; DNA: TGTGCCAGCAGAGCGGGAGGGCAAGTGTCCTACAATGAGCAGTTCTTC
J: TRBJ2-5; size: NA; D: TRBD2; V: TRBV5-1; CDR3: CASSLGPGGETQYF; DNA: TGCGCCAGCAGCTTGGGACCGGGGGGGGAGACCCAGTACTTC
J: TRBJ1-4; size: NA; D: NA; V: TRBV30; CDR3: CAWSRLSRQSSTNEKLFF; DNA: TGTGCCTGGAGCCGACTCTCCAGACAGAGCTCAACTAATGAAAAACTGTTTTTT
J: TRBJ2-3; size: NA; D: NA; V: TRBV6-5; CDR3: CASLNSRGRTDTQYF; DNA: TGTGCCAGTCTAAACAGCAGGGGTCGCACAGATACGCAGTATTTT
J: TRBJ2-1; size: once; D: TRBD2; V: TRBV7-3; CDR3: CASREAGGYEQFF; DNA: TGTGCCAGCAGGGAGGCGGGAGGATATGAGCAGTTCTTC
J: TRBJ1-4; size: NA; D: NA; V: TRBV23-1; CDR3: CASSQHTGNRTNEKLFF; DNA: TGCGCCAGCAGTCAACACACAGGAAATAGAACTAATGAAAAACTGTTTTTT
J: TRBJ2-2; size: NA; D: TRBD2; V: TRBV3-1/TRBV3-2; CDR3: CASSQDVGLAGGNTGELFF; DNA: TGTGCCAGCAGCCAAGATGTAGGACTAGCGGGAGGGAACACCGGGGAGCTGTTTTTT
J: TRBJ1-3; size: NA; D: TRBD1; V: TRBV18; CDR3: CASSAGQGTSGNTIYF; DNA: TGTGCCAGCTCGGCTGGACAGGGGACCTCTGGAAACACCATATATTTT
J: TRBJ1-1; size: NA; D: NA; V: TRBV18; CDR3: CASSPRGLDTEAFF; DNA: TGTGCCAGCTCACCACGGGGGCTGGACACTGAAGCTTTCTTT
J: TRBJ2-5; size: NA; D: NA; V: TRBV2; CDR3: CASSEGGQETQYF; DNA: TGTGCCAGCAGTGAAGGAGGGCAAGAGACCCAGTACTTC